This is a list of T cell receptor beta chains from one sample in a study of blood T cell repertoires in COVID-19. The protocol was immunoSEQ multiplex PCR, while the TCRdb copy is restricted to in-frame clones and leaves out a portion. In the table there are 150,000 to 200,000 clones, roughly 89% of which are singletons. The specimen sequenced was peripheral blood. These receptors were taken from a man between 40 and 49 years old with acute or convalescent COVID-19. Each CDR3 is given with its conserved first and last residue. D genes are given only for firm matches. Rows give clone size only sometimes, using once, few, many, or a class for an expanded clone.

J,length,D,size,V,CDR3,DNA
TRBJ2-7,14,TRBD1,once,TRBV30,CAWSHRGNQYEQYF,TGTGCCTGGAGCCACAGGGGAAATCAGTACGAGCAGTACTTC
TRBJ1-1,13,-,few,TRBV30,CASPAGENTEAFF,TGTGCCTCCCCGGCGGGGGAGAACACTGAAGCTTTCTTT
TRBJ1-3,16,-,-,TRBV19,CASSAGSHYSGNTIYF,TGTGCCAGTTCGGCGGGCAGTCACTACTCTGGAAACACCATATATTTT
TRBJ2-1,13,TRBD1,-,TRBV5-5,CASSGQGFNEQFF,TGTGCCAGCAGCGGACAGGGGTTTAATGAGCAGTTCTTC
TRBJ2-1,16,TRBD1,-,TRBV4-3,CASSQDVDRGTSEQFF,TGCGCCAGCAGCCAAGATGTCGACAGGGGGACGAGTGAGCAGTTCTTC
TRBJ1-2,15,-,few,TRBV11-2,CASSLRLRGNDGYTF,TGTGCCAGCAGCTTAAGGCTAAGGGGGAACGATGGCTACACCTTC
TRBJ2-7,13,-,-,TRBV12-3/TRBV12-4,CASSSRGSDEQYF,TGTGCCAGCAGTTCACGAGGGTCCGACGAGCAGTACTTC
TRBJ2-5,16,TRBD1,-,TRBV6-5,CASSYLGQGGRETQYF,TGTGCCAGCAGTTACCTGGGACAGGGAGGTCGGGAGACCCAGTACTTC
TRBJ2-3,16,-,-,TRBV13,CASSSPGLAGTDTQYF,TGTGCCAGCAGCTCCCCGGGATTAGCGGGCACAGATACGCAGTATTTT
TRBJ1-1,13,-,few,TRBV2,CASSEVREVEAFF,TGTGCCAGCAGTGAAGTCCGGGAAGTTGAAGCTTTCTTT